What follows are 8 T cell receptor beta chains derived from one specimen sequenced in a study of shared clonotypes between healthy human individuals. Positively selected for CCR7, the CD45RO-negative cells used as naive CD8 cells excluded terminally differentiated effector memory CD45RA+ cells. Profiling relied on immunoSEQ multiplex PCR, and the TCRdb table lists in-frame clones only, not all of them. The data show about 2.2 million clones, just over 90% seen once. Sample: naive CD8+ T cells from PBMCs. All receptors come from a man aged 18 to 30 in good health. Some clones in this sample may be carry-over from other donors' samples.

This sequence joins TRBV27 and TRBJ2-7, with D possibly being TRBD1 (6 bases). This CDR3 spans 12 amino acids. V lost 7 bases and J 4 bases, leaving 11 bases between the germline ends. The V gene's germline CDR1 is MNHEY and CDR2 SMNVEV (reference sequence). CDR3 region: CASKGGVYEQYF. CDR3 in DNA: TGTGCCAGCAAAGGGGGTGTGTACGAGCAGTACTTC.

This clone occurred once. V gene TRBV27 combines with J gene TRBJ2-7; TRBD1 agrees at 9 bases. The V gene's germline CDR1 is MNHEY and CDR2 SMNVEV (reference sequence). V was clipped by 5 bases and J by 5 bases; unmatched bases: 7. This CDR3 comprises 14 residues. The CDR3 reads CASSTRTGAHEQYF. In nucleotides, the CDR3 is TGTGCCAGCAGTACCCGGACAGGGGCCCACGAGCAGTACTTC.

This chain uses TRBV29-1 with TRBJ2-7; TRBD1 matches 8 bases. Germline V gives CDR1 SQVTM, CDR2 ANQGSEA. The CDR3 has 15 amino acids. Trimming removed 7 bases from V and 1 base from J; junction bases left unmatched: 12. The CDR3 reads CSARRAGQVSYEQYF. CDR3 coding DNA: TGCAGCGCCCGTCGGGCGGGACAGGTTTCCTACGAGCAGTACTTC.

The V and J genes are TRBV6-6 and TRBJ2-7; TRBD1 is a possible D gene (6 bases). Germline CDR1 and CDR2: MNHNY and SVGAGI (reference sequence). V shed 5 bases and J shed 3 bases, with 11 bases lying between them. The CDR3 is 13 amino acids. CDR3 sequence: CASSRQDRYEQYF. As DNA, the CDR3 is TGTGCCAGCAGTAGACAGGACCGCTACGAGCAGTACTTC.

This clone was seen just once. This sequence joins TRBV28 and TRBJ2-2; maybe TRBD2 (6 bases). CDR3 size: 16 residues. V lost 0 bases and J lost 6, with 14 bases in between. Germline V lookup: CDR1 MDHEN, CDR2 SYDVKM. The chain's CDR3 is CASSLWRGVNAGELFF. CDR3 nucleotide sequence: TGTGCCAGCAGTTTATGGCGGGGCGTAAACGCCGGGGAGCTGTTTTTT.

The V call is TRBV27, the J call TRBJ1-5; 7 bases line up with TRBD1. Per the germline V gene, CDR1 is MNHEY and CDR2 is SMNVEV (reference sequence). V was pared by 8 bases and J by 4 bases, with 5 bases of the junction left unmatched. CDR3 length: 13 amino acids. CDR3 region: CASGQGDNQPQHF. The DNA for the CDR3 is TGTGCCAGCGGTCAGGGGGATAATCAGCCCCAGCATTTT.

This sequence joins TRBV6-1 and TRBJ1-1; D is undetermined. The germline V and J ends were trimmed by 5 bases and 5 bases, with 15 bases remaining between them. From germline, CDR1 is MNHNS and CDR2 SASEGT. This CDR3 has 14 amino acids. CDR3 protein: CASSLRVQGTEAFF. CDR3 DNA: TGTGCCAGCAGTTTACGGGTCCAAGGGACTGAAGCTTTCTTT.

This clone was recorded only once. V and J are TRBV6-1 and TRBJ1-2; perhaps TRBD1 as D (5 bases). This CDR3 has 16 amino acids. Looked up from germline, CDR1 is MNHNS and CDR2 is SASEGT. V was clipped by 2 bases and J by 7 bases, with 20 bases between them. This CDR3 reads CASSERSGAASGGYTF. The CDR3 coding sequence is TGTGCCAGCAGTGAACGAAGCGGGGCGGCCTCGGGTGGCTACACCTTC.